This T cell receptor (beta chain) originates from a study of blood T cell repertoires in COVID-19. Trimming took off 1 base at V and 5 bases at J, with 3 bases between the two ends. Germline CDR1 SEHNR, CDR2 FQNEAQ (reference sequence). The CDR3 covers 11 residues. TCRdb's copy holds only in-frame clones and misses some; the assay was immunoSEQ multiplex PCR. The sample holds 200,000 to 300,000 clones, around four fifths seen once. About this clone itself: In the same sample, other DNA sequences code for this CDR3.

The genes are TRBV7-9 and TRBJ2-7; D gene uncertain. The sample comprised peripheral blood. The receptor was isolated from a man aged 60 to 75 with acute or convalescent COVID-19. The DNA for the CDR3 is TGTGCCAGCAGCTTAGGCGACGAGCAGTACTTC. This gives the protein CASSLGDEQYF.